The 3 T cell receptor beta chains reported below all come from one sample, sequenced in a study of blood T cells in healthy people across ages. Combining a sample-barcoded 5' primer with a J-beta primer mix, a second PCR ran for about 7 to 11 cycles. One entry per CDR3 protein results from TCRdb running MiXCR on the 5' RACE reads. The repertoire holds roughly 720,000 distinct CDR3 sequences, with about 48% as singletons. The sequenced sample consisted of blood. Receptor source: a man at least 80 years old in good health.

This chain joins TRBV18 and TRBJ2-3; 7 nucleotides line up with TRBD1. CDR3 length: 12 residues. V was pared by 11 bases and J by 2 bases, with 4 bases of the junction left unmatched. The V gene's germline CDR1 is KGHSH and CDR2 LQKENI. The CDR3 DNA reads as TGTGCCGCCGAGGGGGCCACAGATACGCAGTATTTT. Protein product: CAAEGATDTQYF.

This clonotype was counted between two and nine times. The chain joins TRBV27 to TRBJ1-6, with no clear D. This CDR3 region has 15 residues. Germline loops: CDR1 MNHEY, CDR2 SMNVEV (reference sequence). V was clipped by 7 bases and J by 7 bases, with 17 bases between them. CDR3 in amino acids: CASTAAGWGNSPLHF. CDR3 DNA: TGTGCCAGCACCGCGGCCGGTTGGGGAAATTCACCCCTCCACTTT.

The V and J genes are TRBV5-1 and TRBJ2-3, with 7 positions matching TRBD2. The CDR3 consists of 16 residues. The V and J ends lost 0 bases and 2 bases, in that order; junction bases with no gene match: 6. The germline V gene encodes CDR1 SGHRS and CDR2 YFSETQ. The CDR3 DNA reads TGCGCCAGCAGCTTGGGGCTAGCGGACTTCACAGATACGCAGTATTTT. Protein: CASSLGLADFTDTQYF.